These 9 T cell receptor beta chains were sequenced from one sample in a study of T cells in tumors after PD-1 blockade. Measured with immunoSEQ multiplex PCR; TCRdb has only the in-frame clones, and not every one. Altogether about 48,000 clones are present, 81% being singletons, with the ten largest covering approximately 4%. The starting material was PBMCs, obtained before anti-PD-1 treatment. All receptors derive from a human donor with basal cell carcinoma.

This chain joins TRBV28 and TRBJ1-5; 10 bases align to TRBD1. Germline V gives CDR1 MDHEN, CDR2 SYDVKM. With 4 bases clipped from V and 4 bases from J, the junction kept 1 base outside the gene matches. This CDR3 has 14 amino acids. As DNA, the CDR3 is TGTGCCAGCAGTTCGGGACAGGGGAATCAGCCCCAGCATTTT. Its translation: CASSSGQGNQPQHF. The full variable domain, completed using reference TRBV28 and TRBJ1-5, is DVKVTQSSRYLVKRTGEKVFLECVQDMDHENMFWYRQDPGLGLRLIYFSYDVKMKEKGDIPEGYSVSREKKERFSLILESASTNQTSMYLCASSSGQGNQPQHFGDGTRLSIL.

A few counts support this clone. V gene TRBV2 combines with J gene TRBJ1-5, with D perhaps matching TRBD1 (5 bases). Looked up from germline, CDR1 is SNHLY and CDR2 is FYNNEI. V was cut by 2 bases and J by 3 bases, with 8 bases left in between. The CDR3 spans 14 residues. The CDR3 nucleotides read TGTGCCAGCAGTGAACAGGGATACAATCAGCCCCAGCATTTT. Translated: CASSEQGYNQPQHF.

The V and J genes are TRBV28 and TRBJ1-1; the match to TRBD1 covers 7 bases. Germline V lookup: CDR1 MDHEN, CDR2 SYDVKM. The CDR3 sequence is 11 residues long. Here the CDR3 DNA reads TGTCAGACAGGGCAAAACACTGAAGCTTTCTTT. It yields the protein CQTGQNTEAFF.

The CDR3 region is CAWSPGVYEQYF. CDR3 sequence (DNA): TGTGCCTGGAGTCCGGGAGTCTACGAGCAGTACTTC. V is TRBV30 and J is TRBJ2-7, with D tentatively TRBD2 (6 bases). The germline CDR1 and CDR2 sequences are GTSNPN and SVGIG (reference sequence). CDR3 length: 12 residues. The germline V and J ends were trimmed by 2 bases and 3 bases, with 8 bases remaining between them.

This chain uses TRBV20-1 with TRBJ1-5; no firm D call. CDR3 length equals 12 residues. Trimming shortened V by 3 bases and J by 4 bases, and 7 bases separated the two germline ends. Per the germline V gene, CDR1 is DFQATT and CDR2 is SNEGSKA (reference sequence). The CDR3 coding sequence is TGCAGTGCTAGTTACGGTAATCAGCCCCAGCATTTT. Protein: CSASYGNQPQHF.

V usage is TRBV27 and J usage is TRBJ2-7; D is undetermined. This CDR3 has 13 amino acids. Per germline, CDR1 MNHEY and CDR2 SMNVEV (reference sequence). Trimming removed 0 bases from V and 4 bases from J, with 7 bases in between. CDR3 amino acids: CASSLSSPYEQYF. The CDR3 DNA reads as TGTGCCAGCAGTTTATCCAGCCCTTACGAGCAGTACTTC.

About this clone: The sample carries other DNA sequences with the same CDR3. This chain joins TRBV5-1 and TRBJ1-2; no clear D. The V and J ends lost 0 bases and 4 bases respectively, with 7 bases between them. The germline gives CDR1 SGHRS, CDR2 YFSETQ. CDR3 length: 13 residues. Here the CDR3 DNA reads TGCGCCAGCAGCTTGGACAGCGTCTATGGCTACACCTTC. Encoded protein: CASSLDSVYGYTF.

This clone has only a few counts. The CDR3 sequence is CASSPPWTAYEQYF. The CDR3 bases are TGTGCCAGCAGTCCCCCCTGGACAGCCTACGAGCAGTACTTC. This chain uses TRBV28 with TRBJ2-7; TRBD1 is a possible D gene (6 bases). Trimming stripped 5 bases from V and 2 bases from J, with 13 bases between. The CDR3 runs 14 residues. Germline V gives CDR1 MDHEN, CDR2 SYDVKM.

The rearrangement joins TRBV28 to TRBJ1-5, with 8 bases matching TRBD1. In germline, CDR1 is MDHEN, CDR2 SYDVKM. The length of the CDR3 is 13 residues. J lost 5 bases, V lost 5 bases, and 2 bases had no gene match. For the CDR3, the DNA is TGTGCCAGCAGTCCCAGGGGGCATCAGCCCCAGCATTTT. Encoded protein: CASSPRGHQPQHF.